Sequencing of this T cell receptor beta chain was carried out in a study of blood T cells in healthy people across ages. Using a J-beta primer mix together with a sample-barcoded 5' primer, a second PCR was run for roughly 7 to 11 cycles. Each CDR3 protein gets one entry after TCRdb re-called the 5' RACE reads with MiXCR. The sample contains approximately 1.5 million distinct CDR3 sequences, approximately 39% of which appear only once. Per germline, CDR1 MNHEY and CDR2 SMNVEV (reference sequence). This CDR3 spans 13 amino acids. Material for sequencing was blood. This clonotype was sampled from a young woman in good health. The rearrangement joins TRBV27 to TRBJ2-1; a possible D gene is TRBD1 (6 bases). The tail of the sequence fits TRBJ2-7 better, so the J call may be wrong. CDR3 sequence: CASSIDGDNEQYF. DNA for the CDR3: TGTGCCAGCAGTATTGACGGGGACAATGAGCAGTACTTC.